The clone carrying this TCR beta chain appeared many times. Antigen unknown. The data originate from a study of T cell repertoires in cytomegalovirus infection. Study background: Matching HLA type, along with CMV infection, was indicated by public TCR beta signatures.

TCRdb analysed the reads with MiXCR anew, one entry per CDR3 protein. The table records roughly 920,000 distinct CDR3 sequences, about 33% of them present only once. In germline, CDR1 is SGHVS, CDR2 FQNEAQ. The CDR3 extends over 13 amino acids. The V and J ends lost 5 bases and 4 bases respectively, with 11 bases between them. Study-level findings and limits: Clonotypes of TCR beta that were HLA-C-restricted and CMV-specific dominated the ex vivo response.

The receptor was isolated from a human donor in good health (CMV status not recorded). Some clones in this sample may be carry-over from other donors' samples. Specimen: cultured CD8+ T cells from PBMCs, collected from culture after CMV antigen stimulation. V gene TRBV7-8 combines with J gene TRBJ1-1; D is unresolved. CDR3 DNA sequence: TGTGCCAGCAGCCCCCCCGGCTCCACTGAAGCTTTCTTT. Translation: CASSPPGSTEAFF.